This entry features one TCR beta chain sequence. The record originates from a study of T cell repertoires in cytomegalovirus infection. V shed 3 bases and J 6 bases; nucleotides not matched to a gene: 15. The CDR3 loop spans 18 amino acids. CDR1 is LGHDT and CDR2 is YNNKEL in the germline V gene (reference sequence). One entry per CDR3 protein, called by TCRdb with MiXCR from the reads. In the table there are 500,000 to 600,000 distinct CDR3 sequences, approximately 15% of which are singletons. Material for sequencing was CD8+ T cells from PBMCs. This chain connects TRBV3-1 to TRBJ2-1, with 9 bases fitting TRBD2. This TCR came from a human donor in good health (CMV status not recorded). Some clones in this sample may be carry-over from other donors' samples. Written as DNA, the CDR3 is TGTGCCAGCAGCCACAAGAAAGGGGGCGGGGGGGCCTTCAATGAGCAGTTCTTC. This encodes CASSHKKGGGGAFNEQFF.